This T cell receptor (beta chain) was retrieved from a study of CD8+CD57+ T cells in acquired aplastic anemia. Study at large: Each DNA sample taken from sorted CD4+ and CD8+ cells came to 3 to 3.5 ug on average. Healthy donor CD4+ samples were sequenced to a depth that averaged roughly 9.9 million reads. Study results and limitations: The same twenty-nine CD8+ CDR3 sequences occurred in patients and in controls. For CD8+ Simpson's diversity, patients and controls showed no significant difference.

This clonotype was seen repeatedly, ten times or more. The antigen remains undetermined. The junction shows a germline mismatch at one end, possibly a read error. Germline V gene data show CDR1 as LNHDA and CDR2 as SQIVND (reference sequence). This CDR3 is built from 14 residues. According to the study, genomic DNA was the template for TCR beta VDJ and CDR3 profiling. TCRdb used MiXCR to reprocess the reads, holding one entry per CDR3 protein. In the table there are some 410,000 distinct CDR3 sequences, 65% to 75% of which are singletons. This sequence originates from a human donor in good health, serving as a control. The J gene is TRBJ2-7, the V gene TRBV19; no definite D call. The material sequenced was sorted CD4+, CD8+, or CD8+CD57+ T cells (not recorded which) from PBMCs. The CDR3 DNA reads TGTACCAGTAGTATGCAGCGTCAGTCCTACGAGCAGTACTTC. Translated, it gives CTSSMQRQSYEQYF.